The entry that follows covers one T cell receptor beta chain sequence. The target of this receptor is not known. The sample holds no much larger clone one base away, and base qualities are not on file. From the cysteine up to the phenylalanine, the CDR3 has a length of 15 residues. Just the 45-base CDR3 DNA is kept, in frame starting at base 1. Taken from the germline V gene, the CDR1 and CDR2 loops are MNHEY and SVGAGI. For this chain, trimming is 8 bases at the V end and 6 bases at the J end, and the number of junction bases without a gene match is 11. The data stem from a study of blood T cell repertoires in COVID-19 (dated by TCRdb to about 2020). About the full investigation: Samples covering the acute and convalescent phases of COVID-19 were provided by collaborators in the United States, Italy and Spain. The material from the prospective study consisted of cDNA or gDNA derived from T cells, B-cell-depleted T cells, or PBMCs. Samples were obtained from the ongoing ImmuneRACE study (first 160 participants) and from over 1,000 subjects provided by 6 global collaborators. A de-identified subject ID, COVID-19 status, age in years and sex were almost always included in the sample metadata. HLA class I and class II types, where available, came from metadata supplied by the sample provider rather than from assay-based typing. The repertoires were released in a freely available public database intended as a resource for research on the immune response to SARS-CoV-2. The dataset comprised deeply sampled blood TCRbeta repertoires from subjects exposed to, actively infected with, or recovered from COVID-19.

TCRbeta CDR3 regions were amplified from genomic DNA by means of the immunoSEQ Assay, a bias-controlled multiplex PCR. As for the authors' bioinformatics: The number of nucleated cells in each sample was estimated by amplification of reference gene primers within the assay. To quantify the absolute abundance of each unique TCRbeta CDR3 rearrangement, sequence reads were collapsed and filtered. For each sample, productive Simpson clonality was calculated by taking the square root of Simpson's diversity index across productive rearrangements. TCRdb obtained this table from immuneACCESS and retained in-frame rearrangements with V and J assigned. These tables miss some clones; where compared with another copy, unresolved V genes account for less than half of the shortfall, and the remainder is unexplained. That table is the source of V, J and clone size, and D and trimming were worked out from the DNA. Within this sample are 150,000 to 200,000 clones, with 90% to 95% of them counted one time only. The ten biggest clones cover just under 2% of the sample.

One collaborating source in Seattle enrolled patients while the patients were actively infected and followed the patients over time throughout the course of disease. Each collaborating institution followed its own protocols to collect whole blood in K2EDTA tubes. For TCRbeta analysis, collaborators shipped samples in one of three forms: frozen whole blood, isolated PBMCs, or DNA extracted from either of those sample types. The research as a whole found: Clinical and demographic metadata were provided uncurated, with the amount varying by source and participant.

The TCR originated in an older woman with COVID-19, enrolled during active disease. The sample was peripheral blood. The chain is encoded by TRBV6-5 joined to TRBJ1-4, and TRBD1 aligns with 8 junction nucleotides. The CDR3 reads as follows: CASGSFAGGDEKLFF. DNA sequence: TGTGCCAGCGGAAGTTTTGCAGGGGGCGATGAAAAACTGTTTTTT.